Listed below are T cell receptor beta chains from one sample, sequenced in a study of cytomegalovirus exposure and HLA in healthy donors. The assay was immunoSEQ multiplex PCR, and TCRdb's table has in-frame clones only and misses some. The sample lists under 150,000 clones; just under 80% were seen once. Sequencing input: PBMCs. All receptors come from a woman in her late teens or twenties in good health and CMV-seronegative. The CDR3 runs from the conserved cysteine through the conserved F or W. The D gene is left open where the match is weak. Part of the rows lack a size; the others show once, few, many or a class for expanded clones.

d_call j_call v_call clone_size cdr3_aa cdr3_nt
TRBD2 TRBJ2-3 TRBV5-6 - CASSLGSAGETDTQYF TGTGCCAGCAGCTTAGGGTCTGCGGGGGAAACCGATACGCAGTATTTT
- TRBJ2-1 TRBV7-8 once CASHAGSYNEQFF TGTGCCAGCCATGCGGGCTCCTACAATGAGCAGTTCTTC
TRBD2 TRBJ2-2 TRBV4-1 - CASSQEGLVRAGELFF TGCGCCAGCAGCCAAGAGGGACTAGTTCGGGCCGGGGAGCTGTTTTTT
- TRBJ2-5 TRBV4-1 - CASSQVHLAEETQYF TGCGCCAGCAGCCAAGTCCATCTGGCAGAAGAGACCCAGTACTTC
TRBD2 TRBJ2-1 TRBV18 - CASSTSLAGGPEQFF TGTGCCAGCTCAACCTCACTAGCGGGAGGACCCGAGCAGTTCTTC
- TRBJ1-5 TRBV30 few CAWRSEGGQPQHF TGTGCCTGGCGGTCAGAGGGAGGACAGCCCCAGCATTTT
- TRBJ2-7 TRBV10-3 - CAIGSGGTARSYEQYF TGTGCCATCGGTTCTGGAGGGACCGCTCGCTCCTACGAGCAGTACTTC
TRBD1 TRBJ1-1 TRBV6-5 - CASSGQGGSTEAFF TGTGCCAGCAGTGGACAGGGAGGGAGTACTGAAGCTTTCTTT
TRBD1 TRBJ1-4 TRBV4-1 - CASSKLPGQGATNEKLFF TGCGCCAGCAGCAAACTCCCGGGACAGGGGGCAACTAATGAAAAACTGTTTTTT
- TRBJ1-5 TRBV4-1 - CASSPTGPNQPQHF TGCGCCAGCAGCCCTACAGGTCCAAATCAGCCCCAGCATTTT
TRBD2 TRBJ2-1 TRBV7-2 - CASSLPGLAGSREQFF TGTGCCAGCAGCTTGCCGGGACTAGCGGGAAGTCGGGAGCAGTTCTTC
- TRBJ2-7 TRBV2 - CASRSSYEQYF TGTGCCAGCAGGAGCTCCTACGAGCAGTACTTC
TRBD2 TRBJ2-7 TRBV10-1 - CASSESPSGSSEQYF TGCGCCAGCAGCGAGTCTCCTAGCGGGAGCTCCGAGCAGTACTTC
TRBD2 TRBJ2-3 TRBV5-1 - CASSPGLVTDTQYF TGCGCCAGCAGCCCTGGACTAGTCACAGATACGCAGTATTTT
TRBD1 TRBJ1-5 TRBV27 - CASSSGTGDSNQPQHF TGTGCCAGCAGTTCGGGGACAGGGGATAGCAATCAGCCCCAGCATTTT
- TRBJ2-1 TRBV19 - CATSRGLMTYNEQFF TGTGCCACCTCTAGGGGCCTTATGACCTACAATGAGCAGTTCTTC
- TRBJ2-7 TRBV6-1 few CASSDPSRGGGYEQYF TGTGCCAGCAGTGATCCCTCTAGGGGGGGCGGCTACGAGCAGTACTTC
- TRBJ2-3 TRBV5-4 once CASSLSLAADTQYF TGTGCCAGCAGCTTGTCCCTAGCAGCAGATACGCAGTATTTT
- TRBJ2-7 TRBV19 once CASRRDSSYEQYF TGTGCCAGTAGACGGGACTCTTCCTACGAGCAGTACTTC
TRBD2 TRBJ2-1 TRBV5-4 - CASSWDQMTSGSYNEQFF TGTGCCAGCAGCTGGGACCAGATGACTAGCGGCTCCTACAATGAGCAGTTCTTC
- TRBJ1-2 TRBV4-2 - CASSQDDGSGANYGYTF TGTGCCAGCAGCCAAGATGATGGGTCAGGGGCAAACTATGGCTACACCTTC
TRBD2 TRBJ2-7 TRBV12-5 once CASGPLAGPYEQYF TGTGCTAGTGGTCCTTTAGCGGGACCCTACGAGCAGTACTTC
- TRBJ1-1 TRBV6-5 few CASNEGRDTEAFF TGTGCCAGCAACGAGGGGAGGGACACTGAAGCTTTCTTT
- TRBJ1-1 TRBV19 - CASSSTGRTEAFF TGTGCCAGTAGCTCGACAGGTCGGACTGAAGCTTTCTTT
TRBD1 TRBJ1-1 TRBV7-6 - CASSPGQGVTEAFF TGTGCCAGCAGCCCGGGACAGGGAGTTACTGAAGCTTTCTTT
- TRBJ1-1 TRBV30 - CAWRGQLNTEAFF TGTGCCTGGAGGGGACAATTGAACACTGAAGCTTTCTTT
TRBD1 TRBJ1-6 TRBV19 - CASSRDREFSPLHF TGTGCCAGTAGTAGGGACAGGGAGTTTTCACCCCTCCACTTT
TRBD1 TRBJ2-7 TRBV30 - CALTGGPSQQYF TGTGCCTTGACAGGGGGCCCCTCCCAGCAGTACTTC
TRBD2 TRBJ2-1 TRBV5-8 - CASSPEPQGGPGNEQFF TGTGCCAGCAGCCCCGAGCCCCAGGGAGGGCCGGGGAATGAGCAGTTCTTC
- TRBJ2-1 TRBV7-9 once CASSPTSGDYNEQFF TGTGCCAGCAGCCCGACCTCGGGGGACTACAATGAGCAGTTCTTC
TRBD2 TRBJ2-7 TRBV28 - CASSPGTSGRYEQYF TGTGCCAGCAGCCCCGGGACTAGCGGGAGATACGAGCAGTACTTC
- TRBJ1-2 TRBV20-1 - CSAGALGGYTF TGCAGTGCTGGGGCCCTCGGGGGCTACACCTTC
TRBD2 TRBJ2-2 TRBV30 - CAWKYSGRGLTGELFF TGTGCCTGGAAATATAGCGGGAGGGGACTCACCGGGGAGCTGTTTTTT
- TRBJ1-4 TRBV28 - CATRSPRANEKLFF TGTGCCACCCGGTCCCCTCGCGCTAATGAAAAACTGTTTTTT
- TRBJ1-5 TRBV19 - CASSITGQNSNQPQHF TGTGCCAGTAGTATAACAGGACAGAATAGCAATCAGCCCCAGCATTTT
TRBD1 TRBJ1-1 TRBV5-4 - CASSLGQGAQTEAFF TGTGCCAGCAGCTTAGGACAGGGGGCGCAAACTGAAGCTTTCTTT
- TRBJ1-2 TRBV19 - CASSTRTGSRGGYTF TGTGCCAGTAGTACACGAACAGGGAGCCGGGGTGGCTACACCTTC
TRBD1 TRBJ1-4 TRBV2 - CASGQGAGKLFF TGTGCGAGCGGACAGGGTGCCGGAAAACTGTTTTTT
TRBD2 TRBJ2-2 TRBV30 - CAWSVIRTSGYTGELFF TGTGCCTGGAGTGTAATAAGGACTAGCGGATACACCGGGGAGCTGTTTTTT
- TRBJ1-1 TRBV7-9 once CASSRVGWTEAFF TGTGCCAGCAGCCGCGTAGGCTGGACAGAAGCTTTCTTT
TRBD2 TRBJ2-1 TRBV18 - CASSPGLAGAGEQFF TGTGCCAGCTCACCGGGACTAGCGGGAGCGGGGGAGCAGTTCTTC
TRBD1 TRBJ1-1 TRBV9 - CASSVDRGLHTEAFF TGTGCCAGCAGCGTAGACAGGGGTTTACACACTGAAGCTTTCTTT
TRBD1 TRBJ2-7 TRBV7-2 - CASSWDRGFYEQYF TGTGCCAGCAGTTGGGACAGGGGGTTCTACGAGCAGTACTTC
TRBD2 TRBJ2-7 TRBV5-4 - CASSFGGNSYEQYF TGTGCCAGCAGCTTCGGGGGGAACTCCTACGAGCAGTACTTC
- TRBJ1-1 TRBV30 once CAWSVQVSEAFF TGTGCCTGGAGTGTACAGGTATCTGAAGCTTTCTTT
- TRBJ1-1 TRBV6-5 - CASSYRGGTEAFF TGTGCCAGCAGTTATCGGGGTGGCACTGAAGCTTTCTTT
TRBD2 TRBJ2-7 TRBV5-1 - CASSLGLAGVYPYEQYF TGCGCCAGCAGCTTGGGACTAGCGGGAGTTTACCCCTACGAGCAGTACTTC
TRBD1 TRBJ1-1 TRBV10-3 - CAISERLQGARTEAFF TGTGCCATCAGTGAGCGACTACAGGGGGCGAGGACTGAAGCTTTCTTT
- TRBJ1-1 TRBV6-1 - CASSAVGAEAFF TGTGCCAGCAGTGCGGTTGGGGCGGAAGCTTTCTTT
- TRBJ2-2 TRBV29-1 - CSARVENTGELFF TGCAGCGCTCGAGTAGAGAACACCGGGGAGCTGTTTTTT
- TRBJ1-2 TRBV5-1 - CASSLAVGAFYGYTF TGCGCCAGCAGCTTGGCCGTTGGGGCTTTCTATGGCTACACCTTC